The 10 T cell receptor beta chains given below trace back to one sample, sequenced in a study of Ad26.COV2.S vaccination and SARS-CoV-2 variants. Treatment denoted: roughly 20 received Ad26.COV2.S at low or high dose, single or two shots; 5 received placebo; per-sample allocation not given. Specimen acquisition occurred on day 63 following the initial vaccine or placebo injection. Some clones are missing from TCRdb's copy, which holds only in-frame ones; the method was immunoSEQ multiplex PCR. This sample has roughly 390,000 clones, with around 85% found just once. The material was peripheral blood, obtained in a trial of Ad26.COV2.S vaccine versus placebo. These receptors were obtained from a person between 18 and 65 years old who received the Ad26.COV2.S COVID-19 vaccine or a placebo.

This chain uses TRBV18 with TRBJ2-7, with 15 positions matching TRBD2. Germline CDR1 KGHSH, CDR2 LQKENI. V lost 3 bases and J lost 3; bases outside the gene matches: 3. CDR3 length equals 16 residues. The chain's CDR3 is CASSPQGLAGGYEQYF. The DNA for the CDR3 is TGTGCCAGCTCACCCCAGGGACTAGCGGGGGGCTACGAGCAGTACTTC.

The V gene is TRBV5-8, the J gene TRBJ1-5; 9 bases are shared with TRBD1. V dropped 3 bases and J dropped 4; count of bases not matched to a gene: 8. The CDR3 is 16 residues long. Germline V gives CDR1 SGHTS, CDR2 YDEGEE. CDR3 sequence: CASSWTGTGFNQPQHF. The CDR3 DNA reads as TGTGCCAGCAGCTGGACCGGGACAGGGTTTAATCAGCCCCAGCATTTT.

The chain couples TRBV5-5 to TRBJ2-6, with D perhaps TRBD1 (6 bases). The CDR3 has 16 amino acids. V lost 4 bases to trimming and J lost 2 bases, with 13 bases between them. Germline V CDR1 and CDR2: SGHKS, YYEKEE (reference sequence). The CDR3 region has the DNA TGTGCCAGCAGCGGCGTAACAGGGCCTGGGGCCAACGTCCTGACTTTC. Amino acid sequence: CASSGVTGPGANVLTF.

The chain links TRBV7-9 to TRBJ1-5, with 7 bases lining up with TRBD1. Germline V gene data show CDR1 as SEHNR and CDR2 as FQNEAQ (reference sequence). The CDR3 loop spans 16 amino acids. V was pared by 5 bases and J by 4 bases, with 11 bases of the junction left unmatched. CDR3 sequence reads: CASSPARQGSNQPQHF. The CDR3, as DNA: TGTGCCAGCAGCCCAGCCCGACAGGGTTCGAATCAGCCCCAGCATTTT.

DNA of the CDR3: TGCGCCAGCAGCCCCCGTACAGGGGACACTGAAGCTTTCTTT. Its protein is CASSPRTGDTEAFF. The chain is built from TRBV5-1 and TRBJ1-1, with 7 bases identical to TRBD1. CDR1 is SGHRS, CDR2 YFSETQ, per germline. The CDR3 is 14 residues long. Trimming removed 4 bases from V and 3 bases from J; junction bases left unmatched: 6. The full variable domain, with the rest looked up from reference TRBV5-1 and TRBJ1-1, is KAGVTQTPRYLIKTRGQQVTLSCSPISGHRSVSWYQQTPGQGLQFLFEYFSETQRNKGNFPGRFSGRQFSNSRSEMNVSTLELGDSALYLCASSPRTGDTEAFFGQGTRLTVV.

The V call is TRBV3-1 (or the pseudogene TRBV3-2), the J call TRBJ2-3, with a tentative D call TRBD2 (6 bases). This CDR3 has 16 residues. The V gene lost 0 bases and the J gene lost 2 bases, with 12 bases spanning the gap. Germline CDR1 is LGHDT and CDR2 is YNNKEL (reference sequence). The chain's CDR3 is CASSQELAQNTDTQYF. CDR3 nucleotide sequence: TGTGCCAGCAGCCAAGAACTAGCCCAAAACACAGATACGCAGTATTTT.

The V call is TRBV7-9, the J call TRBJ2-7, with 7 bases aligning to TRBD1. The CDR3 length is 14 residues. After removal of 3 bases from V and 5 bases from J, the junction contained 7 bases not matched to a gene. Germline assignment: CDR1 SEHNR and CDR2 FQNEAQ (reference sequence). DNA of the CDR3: TGTGCCAGCAGCTTCGGGACAGTTAGCAACGAGCAGTACTTC. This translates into CASSFGTVSNEQYF.

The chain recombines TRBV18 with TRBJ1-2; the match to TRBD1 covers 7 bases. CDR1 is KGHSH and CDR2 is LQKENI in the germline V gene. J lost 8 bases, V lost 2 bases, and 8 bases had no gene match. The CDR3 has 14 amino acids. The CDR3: CASSPSGGDRGYTF. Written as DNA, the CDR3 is TGTGCCAGCTCACCATCAGGGGGGGATCGCGGCTACACCTTC.

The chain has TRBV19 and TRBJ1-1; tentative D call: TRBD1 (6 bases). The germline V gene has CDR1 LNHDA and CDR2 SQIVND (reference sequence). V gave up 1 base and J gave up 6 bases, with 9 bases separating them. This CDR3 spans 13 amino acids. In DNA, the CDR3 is TGTGCCAGTAGTATAGGGTCAGGGGCTGAAGCTTTCTTT. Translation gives CASSIGSGAEAFF.

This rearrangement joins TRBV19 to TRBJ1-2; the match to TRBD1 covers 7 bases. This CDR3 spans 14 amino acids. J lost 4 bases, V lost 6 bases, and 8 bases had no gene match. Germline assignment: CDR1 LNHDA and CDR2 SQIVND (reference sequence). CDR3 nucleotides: TGTGCCAGTAGCCAGCCGGACAGGACCTATGGCTACACCTTC. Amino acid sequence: CASSQPDRTYGYTF.